This TCR beta chain was recovered during a study of cytomegalovirus exposure and HLA in healthy donors. The length of the CDR3 is 10 residues. Germline CDR1 reads LNHDA; CDR2 reads SQIVND (reference sequence). The V end lost 10 bases, the J end lost 3 bases, and 6 bases lay between the germline ends. With regard to this clone: Its antigen is undetermined.

This PCR relied on a set of 60 Vbeta primers and 13 Jbeta primers. Per the study methods: In a later analysis, about 12 million of 60 million to 80 million unique beta chains occurred in at least two donors. Here immunoSEQ multiplex PCR was the method, and the copy in TCRdb shows in-frame clones only, minus some. D and trimming come from the DNA, and the V and J calls and clone size come from that table. Of under 90,000 clones in the sample, around 75% were seen once. Study conclusions and caveats: Among TCR sequences, most were rare, though some public TCRs appeared in many donors. TCR beta chains numbering 164 were designated cytomegalovirus-associated.

The sequencing sample was made of PBMCs. The origin of this receptor is a woman in her thirties or forties in good health and CMV-seronegative. The chain combines TRBV19 with TRBJ1-2; D gene uncertain. The CDR3 sequence is CATLDYGYTF. As DNA, the CDR3 is TGTGCCACCCTAGACTATGGCTACACCTTC.